This T cell receptor (beta chain) is from a study of blood T cell repertoires in COVID-19 (dated by TCRdb to 2018 to 2020). The study in broad terms: Collaborator samples came from the United States, Italy and Spain and covered acute and convalescent phases of COVID-19. The prospective study material was composed of cDNA or gDNA derived from T cells, B-cell-depleted T cells, or PBMCs. The dataset comprised deeply sampled blood TCRbeta repertoires from subjects exposed to, actively infected with, or recovered from COVID-19. The repertoires were released in a freely available public database intended as a resource for research on the immune response to SARS-CoV-2. The samples were drawn from the first 160 participants of the ongoing ImmuneRACE study and from 1,254 subjects provided by 6 global collaborators. Sample metadata almost always included a de-identified subject ID, COVID-19 status, age in years and sex. Where HLA class I and class II types were available, the types were taken from metadata supplied by the sample provider, not from assay-based typing. Broad study findings and their caveats: The amount of clinical and demographic metadata varied by source and participant and was provided uncurated.

The collaborating institutions used their own protocols to collect whole blood in K2EDTA tubes. For TCRbeta analysis, collaborators shipped samples in one of three forms: frozen whole blood, isolated PBMCs, or DNA extracted from either of those sample types. V loses 0 bases, J loses 7 bases, and the germline ends lie 12 bases apart. The germline V gene yields SNHLY for CDR1 and FYNNEI for CDR2. Including the terminal cysteine and phenylalanine, the CDR3 comprises 15 residues. Just the 45-base CDR3 DNA is kept, in frame starting at base 1. Details on this clone: Its antigen is unknown. No qualities accompany the bases; no much larger clone lies one base away.

TCRbeta CDR3 regions were amplified from genomic DNA using the immunoSEQ Assay, a bias-controlled multiplex PCR. The source study handled its data this way. Within the assay, amplification of reference gene primers was used to estimate how many nucleated cells each sample contained. To quantify the absolute abundance of each unique TCRbeta CDR3 rearrangement, sequence reads were collapsed and filtered. For each sample, productive Simpson clonality was calculated by taking the square root of Simpson's diversity index across productive rearrangements. TCRdb re-hosts the immuneACCESS table, in-frame sequences only. Its copies lack some clones; in the studies checked, an unresolved V gene accounts for under half of them, and the cause for the rest is not known. The DNA gave D and trimming, while V, J and clone size come from that table. The sample table holds 150,000 to 190,000 clones, of which 65% to 90% were seen once. The ten largest clones capture approximately 10% of the sample.

Sequencing was done on a sample of peripheral blood. Recombination linked TRBV2 to TRBJ2-2; the D gene is possibly TRBD2, with 5 bases matching. The receptor was isolated from a woman between 50 and 59 years old with acute or convalescent COVID-19. CDR3 protein: CASSEALGVNGELFF. In nucleotide form, the sequence is TGTGCCAGCAGTGAAGCGCTCGGGGTGAACGGGGAGCTGTTTTTT.